This TCR beta chain was recorded in a study of CD8+ T cells in alopecia areata. With respect to this clone: Its antigen remains unknown.

RNA extraction was followed by reverse transcription into cDNA, which acted as the sequencing template. Measured with immunoSEQ multiplex PCR; TCRdb has only the in-frame clones, and not every one. The data contain under 150,000 clones, around 45% of them singletons. Whole-study findings and limits: When scalp samples are sequenced, resident alphabeta T cells of normal skin are also captured. Although TCR sharing was seen in mice, sharing across patients was less clear, possibly for HLA-related reasons. Greater clonality was observed in lesional scalp samples, especially alopecia totalis/universalis, versus normal scalp.

The CDR3 contains 18 residues. CDR1 and CDR2 (germline): SGHVS, FNYEAQ. With 1 base clipped from V and 2 bases from J, the junction kept 8 bases outside the gene matches. PBMCs served as the source from which CD4+ and CD8+ T cells were sorted. The chain combines TRBV7-6 with TRBJ2-3; TRBD2 matches 11 bases. This sequence was found in a human donor with alopecia areata. The material sequenced was NKG2D-low CD8+ T cells sorted from blood. CDR3 loop: CASSLEIISGGATDTQYF. The CDR3 nucleotides read TGTGCCAGCAGCTTAGAAATAATTAGCGGGGGGGCCACAGATACGCAGTATTTT.